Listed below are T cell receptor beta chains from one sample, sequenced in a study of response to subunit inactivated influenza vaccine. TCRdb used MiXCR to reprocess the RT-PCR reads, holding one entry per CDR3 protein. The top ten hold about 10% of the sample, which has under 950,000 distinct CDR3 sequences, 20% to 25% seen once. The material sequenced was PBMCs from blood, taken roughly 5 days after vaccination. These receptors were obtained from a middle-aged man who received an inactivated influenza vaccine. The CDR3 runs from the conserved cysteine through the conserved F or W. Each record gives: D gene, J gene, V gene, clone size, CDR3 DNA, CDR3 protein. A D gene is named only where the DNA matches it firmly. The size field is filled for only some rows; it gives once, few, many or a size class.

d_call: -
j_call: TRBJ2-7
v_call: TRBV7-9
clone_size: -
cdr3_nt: TGTGCTAGCAGCTTAGCCCCATCCGCCTACGAGCAGTACTTC
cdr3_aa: CASSLAPSAYEQYF

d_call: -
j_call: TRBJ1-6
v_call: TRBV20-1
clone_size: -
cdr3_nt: TGCAGTGCTAGTAATGGGTCCTTTCCTTCACCCCTCCACTTT
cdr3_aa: CSASNGSFPSPLHF

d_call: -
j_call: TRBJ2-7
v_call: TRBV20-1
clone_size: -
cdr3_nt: TGCAGTGCTAGAGATCAAGCCCTTGGGGAGCAGTACTTC
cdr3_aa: CSARDQALGEQYF

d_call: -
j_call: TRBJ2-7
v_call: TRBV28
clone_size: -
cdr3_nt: TGTGCCAGCAGTTTACCAGCGGGCACCCCCTACGAGCAGTACTTC
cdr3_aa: CASSLPAGTPYEQYF

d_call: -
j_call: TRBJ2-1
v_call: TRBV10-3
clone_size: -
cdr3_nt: TGTGCCATCAGTGTAACGGGGGGCGAGAAGAATGAGCAGTTCTTC
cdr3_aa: CAISVTGGEKNEQFF

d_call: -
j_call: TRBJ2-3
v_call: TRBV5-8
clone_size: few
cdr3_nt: TGTGCCAGCAGCTTGCGTAGCCTAGGTGGGGCAGATACGCAGTATTTT
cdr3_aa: CASSLRSLGGADTQYF

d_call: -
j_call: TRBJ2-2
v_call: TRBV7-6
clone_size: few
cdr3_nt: TGTGCCAGCAGATCCGGGACAAAACGGACCACCGGGGAGCTGTTTTTT
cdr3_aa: CASRSGTKRTTGELFF

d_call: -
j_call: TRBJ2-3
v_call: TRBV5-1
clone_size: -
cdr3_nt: TGCGCCAGCAGCGTAGGGGACGGTACGCAGTATTTT
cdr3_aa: CASSVGDGTQYF

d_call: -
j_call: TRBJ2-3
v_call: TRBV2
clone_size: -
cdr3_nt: TGTGCCAGCAGTCCCCGGGACCGACGACAAGGGACGCAGTATTTT
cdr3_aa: CASSPRDRRQGTQYF

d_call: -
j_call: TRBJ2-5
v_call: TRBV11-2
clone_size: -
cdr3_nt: TGTGCCAGCGGGGTGGGAACCCAAGAGACCCAGTACTTC
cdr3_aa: CASGVGTQETQYF

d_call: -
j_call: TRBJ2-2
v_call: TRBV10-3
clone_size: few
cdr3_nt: TGTGCCATCAGTCGTCAGGAGAACACCGGGGAGCTGTTTTTT
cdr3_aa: CAISRQENTGELFF